This T cell receptor (beta chain) was identified in a study of PD-1 blockade in classical Hodgkin lymphoma. The overall study: Nivolumab was administered to patients intravenously at 3 mg/kg every 2 weeks.

For this clone: Antigen unknown.

The time point here: cycle 4 day 1 (C4D1), after about 6 weeks of nivolumab. All patients experienced relapse after autologous stem cell transplantation, and brentuximab vedotin exposure was variable. By magnetic negative selection, CD4+ T cells were purified from thawed PBMCs. Each best response was a complete response, a partial response or progressive disease. Trimming stripped 4 bases from V and 0 bases from J, with 16 bases between. The CDR3 has 16 amino acids. The germline V gene encodes CDR1 SGDLS and CDR2 YYNGEE. TCRdb keeps only in-frame clones here, not all; method: immunoSEQ multiplex PCR. The sample consists of tens of thousands of clones, about 81% of them appearing once. General study findings and limits: There was a significant rise in CD4+ TCR diversity by C4D1, with no such rise for CD8+. Undefined causes, possibly disease activity or prior therapy, underlie the repertoire differences.

The gene calls are TRBV9 and TRBJ1-2; D perhaps matches TRBD1 (5 bases). This receptor was taken from a human donor with classical Hodgkin lymphoma. The sequenced sample was CD4+ T cells from blood, obtained before the fourth cycle of nivolumab. CDR3 DNA: TGTGCCAGCAGCCCCTCTTACGGGGGAGCTAACTATGGCTACACCTTC. It translates to CASSPSYGGANYGYTF.